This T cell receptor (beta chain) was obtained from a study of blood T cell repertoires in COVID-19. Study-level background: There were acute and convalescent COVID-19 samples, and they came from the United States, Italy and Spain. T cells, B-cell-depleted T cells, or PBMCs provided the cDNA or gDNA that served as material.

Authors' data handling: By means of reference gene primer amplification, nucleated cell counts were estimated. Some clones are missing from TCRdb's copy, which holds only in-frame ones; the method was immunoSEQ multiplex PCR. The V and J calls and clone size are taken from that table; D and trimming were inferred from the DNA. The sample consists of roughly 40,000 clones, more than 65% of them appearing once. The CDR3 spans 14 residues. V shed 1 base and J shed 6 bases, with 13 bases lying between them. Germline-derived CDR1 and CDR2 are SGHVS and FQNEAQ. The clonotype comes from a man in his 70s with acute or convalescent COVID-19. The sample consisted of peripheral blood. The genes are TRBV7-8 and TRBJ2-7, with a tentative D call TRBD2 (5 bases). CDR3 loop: CASSLGGSRFEQYF. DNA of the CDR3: TGTGCCAGCAGCTTAGGAGGGAGTCGATTCGAGCAGTACTTC.